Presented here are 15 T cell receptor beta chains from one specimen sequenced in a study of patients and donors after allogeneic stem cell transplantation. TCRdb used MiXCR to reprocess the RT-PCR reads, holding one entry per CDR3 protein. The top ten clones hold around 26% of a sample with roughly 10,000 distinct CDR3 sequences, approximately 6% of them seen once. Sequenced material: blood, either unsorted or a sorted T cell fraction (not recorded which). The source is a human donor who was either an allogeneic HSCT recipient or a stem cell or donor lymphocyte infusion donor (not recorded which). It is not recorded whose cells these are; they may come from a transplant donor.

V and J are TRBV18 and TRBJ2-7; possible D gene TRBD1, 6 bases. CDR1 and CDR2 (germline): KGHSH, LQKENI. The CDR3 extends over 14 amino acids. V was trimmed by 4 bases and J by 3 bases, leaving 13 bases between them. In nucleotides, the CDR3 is TGTGCCAGCTCACTACAGGGTTATGACTACGAGCAGTACTTC. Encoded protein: CASSLQGYDYEQYF.

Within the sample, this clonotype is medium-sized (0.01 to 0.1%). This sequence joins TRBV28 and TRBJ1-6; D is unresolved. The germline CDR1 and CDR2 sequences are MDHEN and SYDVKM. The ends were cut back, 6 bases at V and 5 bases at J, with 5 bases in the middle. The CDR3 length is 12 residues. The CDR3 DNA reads TGTGCCAGCAGGACCAATAATTCACCCCTCCACTTT. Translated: CASRTNNSPLHF.

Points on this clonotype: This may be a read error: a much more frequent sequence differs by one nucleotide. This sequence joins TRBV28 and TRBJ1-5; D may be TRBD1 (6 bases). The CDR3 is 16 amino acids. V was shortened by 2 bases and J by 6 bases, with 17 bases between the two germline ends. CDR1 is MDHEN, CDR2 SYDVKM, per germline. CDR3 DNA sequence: TGTGCCAGCAGTTTACGAAAGGGGGGGCAGGGTCAGCCCCAGCATTTT. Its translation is CASSLRKGGQGQPQHF.

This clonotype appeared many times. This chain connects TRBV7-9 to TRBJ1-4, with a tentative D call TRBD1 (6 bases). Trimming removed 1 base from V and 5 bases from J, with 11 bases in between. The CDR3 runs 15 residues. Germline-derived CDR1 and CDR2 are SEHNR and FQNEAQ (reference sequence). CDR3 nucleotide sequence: TGTGCCAGCAGCTTAGTGGGGACACAGAATGAAAAACTGTTTTTT. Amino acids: CASSLVGTQNEKLFF.

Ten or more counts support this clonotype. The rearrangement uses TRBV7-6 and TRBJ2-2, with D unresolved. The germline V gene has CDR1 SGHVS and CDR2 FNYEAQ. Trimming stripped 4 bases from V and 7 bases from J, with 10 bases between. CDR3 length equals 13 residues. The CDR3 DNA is TGTGCCAGCAGCTCTCAGCCGAACGGGGAGCTGTTTTTT. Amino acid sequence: CASSSQPNGELFF.

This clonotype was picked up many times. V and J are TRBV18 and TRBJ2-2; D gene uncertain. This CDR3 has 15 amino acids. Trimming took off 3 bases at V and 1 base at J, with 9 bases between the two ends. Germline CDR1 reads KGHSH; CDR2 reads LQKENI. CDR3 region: CASSPRQENTGELFF. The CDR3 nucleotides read TGTGCCAGCTCACCCCGGCAGGAGAACACCGGGGAGCTGTTTTTT. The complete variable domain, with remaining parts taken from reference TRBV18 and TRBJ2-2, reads NAGVMQNPRHLVRRRGQEARLRCSPMKGHSHVYWYRQLPEEGLKFMVYLQKENIIDESGMPKERFSAEFPKEGPSILRIQQVVRGDSAAYFCASSPRQENTGELFFGEGSRLTVL.

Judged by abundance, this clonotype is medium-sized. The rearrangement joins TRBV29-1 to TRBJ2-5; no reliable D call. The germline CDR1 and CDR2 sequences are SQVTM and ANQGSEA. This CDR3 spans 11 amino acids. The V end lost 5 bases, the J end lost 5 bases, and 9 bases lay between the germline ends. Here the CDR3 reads CSVRTGETQYF. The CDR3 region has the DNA TGCAGCGTTCGAACCGGGGAGACCCAGTACTTC.

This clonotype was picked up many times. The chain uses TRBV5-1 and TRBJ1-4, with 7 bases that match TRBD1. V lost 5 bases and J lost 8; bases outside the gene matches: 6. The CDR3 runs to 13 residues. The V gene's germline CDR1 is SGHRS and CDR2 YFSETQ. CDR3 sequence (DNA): TGCGCCAGCAGAGGAGCAGGGGGAGAAAAACTGTTTTTT. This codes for CASRGAGGEKLFF.

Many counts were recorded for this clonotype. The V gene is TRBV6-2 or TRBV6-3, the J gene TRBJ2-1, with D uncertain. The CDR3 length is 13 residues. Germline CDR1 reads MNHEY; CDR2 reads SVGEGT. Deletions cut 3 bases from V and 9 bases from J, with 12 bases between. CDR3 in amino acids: CASSYNHRAEQFF. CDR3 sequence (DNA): TGTGCCAGCAGTTATAACCACCGGGCTGAGCAGTTCTTC.

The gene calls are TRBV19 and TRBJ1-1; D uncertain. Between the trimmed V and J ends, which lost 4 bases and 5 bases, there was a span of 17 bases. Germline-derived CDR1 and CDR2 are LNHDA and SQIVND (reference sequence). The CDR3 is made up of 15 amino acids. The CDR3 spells CASSTLGSLGTEAFF. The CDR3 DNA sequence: TGTGCCAGTAGTACCCTCGGGAGCTTGGGGACTGAAGCTTTCTTT.

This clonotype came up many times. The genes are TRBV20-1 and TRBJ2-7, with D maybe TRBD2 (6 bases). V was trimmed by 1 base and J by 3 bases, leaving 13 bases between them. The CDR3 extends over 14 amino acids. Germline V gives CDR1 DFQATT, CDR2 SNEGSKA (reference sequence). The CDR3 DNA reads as TGCAGTGCTAGAGTGGCTAGCGAGCTCTACGAGCAGTACTTC. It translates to CSARVASELYEQYF.

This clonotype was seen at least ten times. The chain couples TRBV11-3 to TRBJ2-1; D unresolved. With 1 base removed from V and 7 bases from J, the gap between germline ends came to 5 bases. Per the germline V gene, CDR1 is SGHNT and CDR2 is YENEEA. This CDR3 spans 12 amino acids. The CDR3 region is CASSLGRNEQFF. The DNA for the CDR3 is TGTGCCAGCAGCTTAGGACGAAATGAGCAGTTCTTC.

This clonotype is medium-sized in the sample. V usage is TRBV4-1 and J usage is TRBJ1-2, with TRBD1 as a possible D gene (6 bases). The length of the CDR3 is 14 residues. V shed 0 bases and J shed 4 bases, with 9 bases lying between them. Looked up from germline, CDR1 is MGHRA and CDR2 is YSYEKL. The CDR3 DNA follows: TGCGCCAGCAGCCAAGATTACAGGGTCTATGGCTACACCTTC. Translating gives CASSQDYRVYGYTF.

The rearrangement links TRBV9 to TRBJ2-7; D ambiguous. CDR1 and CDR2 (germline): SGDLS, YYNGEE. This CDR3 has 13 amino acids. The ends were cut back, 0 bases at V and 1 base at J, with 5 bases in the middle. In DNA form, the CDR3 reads TGTGCCAGCAGCGTAGATATTTCCTACGAGCAGTACTTC. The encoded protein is CASSVDISYEQYF. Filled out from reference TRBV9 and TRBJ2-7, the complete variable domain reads DSGVTQTPKHLITATGQRVTLRCSPRSGDLSVYWYQQSLDQGLQFLIQYYNGEERAKGNILERFSAQQFPDLHSELNLSSLELGDSALYFCASSVDISYEQYFGPGTRLTVT.

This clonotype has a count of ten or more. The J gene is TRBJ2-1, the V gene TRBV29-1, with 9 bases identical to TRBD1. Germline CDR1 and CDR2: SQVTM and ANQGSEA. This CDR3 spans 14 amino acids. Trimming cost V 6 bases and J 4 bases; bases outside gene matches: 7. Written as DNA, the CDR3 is TGCAGCGTGAAAGGGACAGGGATTTACAATGAGCAGTTCTTC. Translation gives CSVKGTGIYNEQFF.